The clone carrying this T cell receptor beta chain was found a few times. Produced via immunoSEQ multiplex PCR; TCRdb's table is partial and in-frame only. Among tens of thousands of clones listed, about 89% were seen once. The data were obtained in a study of identifying expanded T cells in peripheral blood. The V end was cut by 6 bases, the J end by 3 bases, with 9 bases between. Germline values: CDR1 MDHEN, CDR2 SYDVKM. This CDR3 is 13 amino acids long. This chain connects TRBV28 to TRBJ1-5; D perhaps matches TRBD1 (6 bases). The source material was blood. The receptor's source is a person aged 18 to 75 in good health. The CDR3 region has the DNA TGTGCCAGCAGCCGGACAGTCAATCAGCCCCAGCATTTT. Protein: CASSRTVNQPQHF.